This T cell receptor beta chain was sequenced during a study of cytomegalovirus exposure and HLA in healthy donors (dated by TCRdb to the late 2010s). In terms of the full investigation: An earlier analysis of approximately 590 of the donors reported more than 250 Gb of sequence data and 100 million to 140 million unique TCR beta sequences from some 180 million T cells. In the later analysis, no new phenotypic data were used to find candidate immune exposures; instead, reliance was placed on TCR beta sequences and their occurrence across donors. The T cell repertoires of 666 subjects were profiled by immunosequencing and related to cytomegalovirus serostatus. An earlier analysis of approximately 580 of the donors used high-throughput TCR beta sequencing to judge whether each TCR beta V gene segment behaved as functional or pseudogenic. A later genetic analysis used genome-wide SNP genotypes for about 65% of the roughly 670 donors, treating that subset as a discovery cohort. Several DR-DQ haplotypes were handled as single units for association and clustering because linkage in the cohort was strong. Donor age, sex, ethnicity and CMV serostatus were compiled alongside the repertoire data. Among the roughly 400 genotyped donors, under 90% belonged to the genetic ancestry cluster associated with self-reported Caucasian donors. To predict cytomegalovirus infection status, the study combined high-throughput TCR immunosequencing, statistical association of individual TCRs with disease status, and machine learning. On average, around 240,000 unique TCR beta nucleotide sequences were sequenced per donor among 398 genotyped donors of the cohort, with about 17% of those sequences being non-productive. In a later analysis, previously published TCR beta repertoires from 666 donors were re-analyzed and high-resolution HLA genotyping was added so that TCR occurrence patterns could be studied. Both class I and class II loci were covered by HLA typing, at four-digit resolution. The number of typed donors differed by locus: roughly 629-640 for A, B, C, DRB1 and DQB1; approximately 540 for DQA1; approximately 610 for DPA1; and roughly 470 for DPB1. All discovery cohort repertoires had been generated on a single sequencing platform. The study aimed to test whether signatures of past pathogen exposure could be identified by cataloging public T cell receptors. Along with the approximately 670-subject first cohort, a separate validation cohort of over a hundred different subjects was used. About 320 gigabases of sequencing data and approximately 80 million unique TCR sequences were included in an early release covering several hundred HLA-typed donors.

The library was produced with the immunoSEQ multiplex PCR assay. A mixture of 60 forward primers for TCR Vbeta segments and 13 reverse primers for TCR Jbeta segments was used in the multiplex PCR. The CDR3 region of rearranged TCR beta genes was amplified from genomic DNA by a multiplex PCR assay. Amplified TCR beta libraries were sequenced as 87-base-pair reads on the Illumina HiSeq System. Concerning the study's data processing: Across the 640 or so repertoires, a later analysis counted tens of millions of unique TCR beta chains, roughly 11 million of which were shared by at least two donors. Raw reads were error-corrected and collapsed into unique sequences by a nearest-neighbor algorithm in which closely related sequences were merged to remove PCR and sequencing errors. V, D and J gene segments were assigned by aligning CDR3 sequences to IMGT reference sequences. For a sequence to be retained, at least a six-nucleotide match to both a V gene segment and a J gene segment was required. A rearrangement was called productive if the CDR3 had no stop codons and remained in frame with V and J, and every other rearrangement was called non-productive. CDR3 was defined according to IMGT convention as the region running from the second conserved V-encoded cysteine to the conserved J-encoded phenylalanine. In an earlier analysis of around 600 of the donors, sequences lacking an unambiguous match to a single V gene segment were excluded. An earlier analysis of 550 to 650 of the donors classified V segments as functional when productive rearrangements were above 56.7% and as segregating when the standard deviation between donors was above 5%. A statistical classification framework was built for diagnosing cytomegalovirus status from the catalog of TCR beta chain sequences. In a later analysis, V and J genes were assigned by comparing TCR nucleotide sequences against IMGT/GENE-DB human TR gene sequences. Using the TCRdist pipeline, a later analysis assigned CDR3 sequences along with most-parsimonious VDJ recombination scenarios. In a later analysis, each TCR beta chain was defined by its CDR3 amino acid sequence together with its V-gene family, and reads without a unique V-gene family were excluded. As a way to deal with suspected cross-contamination and a sequencing artifact, a later analysis dropped approximately 570 nucleotide sequences that were highly shared and had low generation probability. A later analysis calculated a clonal expansion index for each public chain from normalized within-repertoire ranks of inferred template counts. Generation probabilities in a later analysis came from a VDJ recombination model fitted to out-of-frame rearrangements, and those results were checked against IGoR. In a later analysis, TCR-TCR, TCR-HLA and TCR-CMV co-occurrence was scored with hypergeometric tests, and a repertoire-size bias correction was applied to TCR pairs. False discovery rates were estimated in a later analysis by permuting HLA or CMV assignments 20 times. In a later analysis, co-occurring TCRs were grouped using DBSCAN, and TCRdist sequence similarity was added for clustering within HLA-allele-positive subsets. Repertoires with fewer than 30,000 or more than 120,000 public chains, plus five repertoires with anomalous nucleotide sharing, were excluded from co-occurrence clustering. The table was pulled from immuneACCESS by TCRdb, which kept in-frame rearrangements only. Such tables lose some clones; where checked, under half of the loss comes from unresolved V genes, and the rest has no known cause. V, J and clone size reflect that table, while D and trimming were determined from the DNA. This sample lists more than 80,000 clones; 71% were detected once. The ten largest account for roughly 2.8% of the sample.

Study-level results and caveats: A further reported finding was that TCR beta sequences accurately predicted the HLA-A and HLA-B alleles for most subjects in the first cohort. A later genetic analysis associated a missense DCLRE1C variant with V-gene and J-gene trimming of TCR beta chains, and an independent cohort replicated the association. In a later analysis, TCR association rates were found to vary across HLA loci, with the most associated TCRs seen for DRB1 alleles and the fewest for HLA-C alleles. Most TCR sequences were observed very rarely across donors, whereas some public TCRs were present in many individuals. In a later analysis, HLA-associated TCR beta chains showed more clonal expansion and lower generation probabilities than non-associated chains that were equally common. Sequencing depth was assumed to be roughly uniform across donors in the presence/absence analyses, though that assumption may not hold. Three of the identified cytomegalovirus-associated TCR beta chains were confirmed in vitro to be specific for cytomegalovirus antigens. Because the 87-base-pair reads could not distinguish some IMGT-functional V segments, including TRBV6-2 and TRBV6-3, those segments were excluded. In a later genetic analysis, fewer N-insertions in productive TCRs were reported among donors in an Asian-associated ancestry cluster than the roughly 640-donor mean. In an earlier analysis of approximately 590 of the donors, most TCR beta V segments appeared in productive rearrangements about 90% or about 30% of the time, broadly matching IMGT annotations. According to the authors, the approach could potentially be generalized to other disease states and immunological phenotypes. A later analysis reported that several top co-occurrence clusters appeared linked to parvovirus B19, influenza, CMV and Epstein-Barr virus. Specific HLA alleles were associated with 15,000 to 20,000 TCR beta sequences at a false discovery rate of 0.05 in a later analysis. The earlier analysis of some 540 of the donors excluded approximately 15 rarely observed V segments, including chromosome 9 orphons, because counts were too low. A total of 164 TCR beta chains were listed by the study as associated with cytomegalovirus. Most CMV-associated TCR beta chains appeared to be HLA-restricted in a later analysis, and the HLA associations seemed to be driven largely by CMV exposure. Strong co-occurrence of HLA alleles, especially DR and DQ, made assigning TCR associations to individual alleles difficult. A group of highly shared sequence variants was considered likely to be a technical artifact of the sequencing pipeline. Immune exposure information for the cohort was limited to CMV serostatus. The classifier was reported to diagnose cytomegalovirus status with high specificity and sensitivity in both the original cohort and the validation cohort. Only TCR beta chains were sequenced in this cohort, and the absence of alpha or paired-chain data limited detectable features. Because HLA typing was unavailable for some donors at each locus, only the typed subset was used in association tests. Correlated functional status among segregating V segments might reflect linkage disequilibrium, but an unknown experimental factor could not be ruled out.

In total, approximately 610 healthy bone marrow donors made up the cohort. Cohort members were all nominally healthy when sampled, although unrecorded immune exposures were likely present. The donor tested CMV seronegative, placing the donor among the approximately 400 seronegative members of the cohort. Each donor provided a peripheral blood sample, and peripheral blood mononuclear cells were used for TCR beta sequencing. Genomic DNA extraction from the blood cell samples was performed with the Qiagen DNeasy Blood Extraction Kit. The CDR3 contains 18 residues, cysteine and phenylalanine counted. The CDR3 DNA has 54 bases and is translated from base 1. V and J are trimmed by 3 bases and 0 bases, and the gene matches miss 14 bases of the junction. The germline V gene (reference sequence) provides CDR1 SGHNT and CDR2 YYREEE. A note on this clone: Its antigen is still unknown. It has no much larger one-base neighbor in the sample; base qualities were not kept.

Sequenced input: PBMCs. Recombination joined TRBV5-4 with TRBJ2-7; 8 nucleotides in the junction match TRBD1. This sequence originates from a female donor in good health and CMV-seronegative. The DNA is as follows: TGTGCCAGCAGCTGGGGCAGGGGGCCCGATCTTAGCTCCTACGAGCAGTACTTC. This encodes CASSWGRGPDLSSYEQYF.